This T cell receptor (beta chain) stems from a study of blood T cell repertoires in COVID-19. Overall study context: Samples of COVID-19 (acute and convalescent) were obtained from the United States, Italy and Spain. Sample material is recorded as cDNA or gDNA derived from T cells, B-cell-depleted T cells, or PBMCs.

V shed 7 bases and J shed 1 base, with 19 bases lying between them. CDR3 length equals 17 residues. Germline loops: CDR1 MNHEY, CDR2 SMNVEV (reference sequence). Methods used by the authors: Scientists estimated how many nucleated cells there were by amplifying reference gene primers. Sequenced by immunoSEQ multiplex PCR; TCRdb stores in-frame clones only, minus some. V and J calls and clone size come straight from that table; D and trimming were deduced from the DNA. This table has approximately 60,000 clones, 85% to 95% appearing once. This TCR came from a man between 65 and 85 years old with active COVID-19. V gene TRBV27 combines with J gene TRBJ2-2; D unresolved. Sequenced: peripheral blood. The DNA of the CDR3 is TGTGCCAGCAATAAGTTCCCCGCTCCCGGGAACACCGGGGAGCTGTTTTTT. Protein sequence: CASNKFPAPGNTGELFF.